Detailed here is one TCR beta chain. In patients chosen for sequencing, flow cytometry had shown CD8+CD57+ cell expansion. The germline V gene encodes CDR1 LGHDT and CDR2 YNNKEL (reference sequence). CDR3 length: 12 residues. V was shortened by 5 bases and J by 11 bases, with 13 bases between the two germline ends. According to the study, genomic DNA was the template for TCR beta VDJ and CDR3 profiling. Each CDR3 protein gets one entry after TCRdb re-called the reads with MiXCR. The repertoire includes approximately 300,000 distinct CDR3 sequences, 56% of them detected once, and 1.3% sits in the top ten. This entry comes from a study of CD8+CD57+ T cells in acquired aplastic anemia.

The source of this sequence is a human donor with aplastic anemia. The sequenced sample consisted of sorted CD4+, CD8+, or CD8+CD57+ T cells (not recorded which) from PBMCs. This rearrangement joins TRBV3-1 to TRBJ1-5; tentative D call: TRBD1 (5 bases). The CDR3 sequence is CASSGGTKTQHF. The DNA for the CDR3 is TGTGCCAGCAGCGGGGGTACAAAGACCCAGCATTTT.